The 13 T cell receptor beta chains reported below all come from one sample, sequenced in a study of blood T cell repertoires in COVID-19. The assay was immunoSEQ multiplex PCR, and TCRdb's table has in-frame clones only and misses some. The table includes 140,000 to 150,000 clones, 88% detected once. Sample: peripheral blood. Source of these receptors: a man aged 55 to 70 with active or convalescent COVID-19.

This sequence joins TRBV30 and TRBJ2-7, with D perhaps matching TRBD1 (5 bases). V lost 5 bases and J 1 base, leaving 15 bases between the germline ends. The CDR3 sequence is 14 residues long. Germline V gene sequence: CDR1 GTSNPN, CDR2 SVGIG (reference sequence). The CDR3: CAWATGKRSYEQYF. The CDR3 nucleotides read TGTGCCTGGGCTACAGGTAAAAGGTCCTACGAGCAGTACTTC.

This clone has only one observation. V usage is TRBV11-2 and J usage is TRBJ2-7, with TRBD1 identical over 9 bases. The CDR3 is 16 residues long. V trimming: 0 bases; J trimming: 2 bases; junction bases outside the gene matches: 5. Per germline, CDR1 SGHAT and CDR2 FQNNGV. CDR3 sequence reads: CASSLEVGTGPYEQYF. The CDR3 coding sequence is TGTGCCAGCAGCTTAGAGGTAGGGACAGGGCCCTACGAGCAGTACTTC.

The CDR3 nucleotides read TGTGCCAGCACCGGGACAGGGGTATCCTACGAGCAGTACTTC. Protein: CASTGTGVSYEQYF. The chain combines TRBV7-9 with TRBJ2-7, with TRBD1 matching 10 bases. The ends lost 7 bases at V and 1 base at J; junction bases unmatched: 4. The CDR3 loop spans 14 amino acids. Germline CDR1 SEHNR, CDR2 FQNEAQ (reference sequence). The full variable domain, rest sourced from reference TRBV7-9 and TRBJ2-7, is DTGVSQNPRHKITKRGQNVTFRCDPISEHNRLYWYRQTLGQGPEFLTYFQNEAQLEKSRLLSDRFSAERPKGSFSTLEIQRTEQGDSAMYLCASTGTGVSYEQYFGPGTRLTVT.

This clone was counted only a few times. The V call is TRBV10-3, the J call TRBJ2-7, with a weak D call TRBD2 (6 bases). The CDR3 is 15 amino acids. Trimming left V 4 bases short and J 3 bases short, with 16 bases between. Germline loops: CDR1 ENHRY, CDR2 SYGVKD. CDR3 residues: CAISGAASVNYEQYF. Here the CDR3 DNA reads TGTGCCATCAGTGGAGCGGCTAGCGTAAACTACGAGCAGTACTTC.

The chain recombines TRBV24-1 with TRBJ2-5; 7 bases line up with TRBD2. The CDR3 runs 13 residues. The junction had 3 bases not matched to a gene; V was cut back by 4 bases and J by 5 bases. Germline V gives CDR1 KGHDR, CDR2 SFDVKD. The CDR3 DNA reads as TGTGCCACCAGTGACGGGGGGTTGGAGACCCAGTACTTC. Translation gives CATSDGGLETQYF.

The CDR3, as DNA: TGTGCCAGCAGTCCAGGACGGGGAATAACTAATGAAAAACTGTTTTTT. Its protein is CASSPGRGITNEKLFF. The chain uses TRBV6-6 and TRBJ1-4, with D unclear. The germline gives CDR1 MNHNY, CDR2 SVGAGI (reference sequence). The ends were cut back, 5 bases at V and 1 base at J, with 14 bases in the middle. CDR3 size: 16 residues.

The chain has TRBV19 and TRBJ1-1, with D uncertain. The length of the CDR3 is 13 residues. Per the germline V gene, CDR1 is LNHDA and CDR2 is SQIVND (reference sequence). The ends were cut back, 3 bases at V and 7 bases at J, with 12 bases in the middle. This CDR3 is CASSMRGHLEAFF. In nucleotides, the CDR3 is TGTGCCAGTAGTATGCGGGGTCACCTTGAAGCTTTCTTT.

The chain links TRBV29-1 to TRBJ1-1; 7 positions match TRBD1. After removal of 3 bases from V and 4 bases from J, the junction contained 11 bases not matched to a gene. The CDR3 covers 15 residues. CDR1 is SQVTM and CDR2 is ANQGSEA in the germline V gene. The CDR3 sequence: CSVDSLTGRGTEAFF. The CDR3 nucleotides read TGCAGCGTTGACTCCCTGACAGGGCGCGGCACTGAAGCTTTCTTT. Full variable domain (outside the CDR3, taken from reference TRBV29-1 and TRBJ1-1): SAVISQKPSRDICQRGTSLTIQCQVDSQVTMMFWYRQQPGQSLTLIATANQGSEATYESGFVIDKFPISRPNLTFSTLTVSNMSPEDSSIYLCSVDSLTGRGTEAFFGQGTRLTVV.

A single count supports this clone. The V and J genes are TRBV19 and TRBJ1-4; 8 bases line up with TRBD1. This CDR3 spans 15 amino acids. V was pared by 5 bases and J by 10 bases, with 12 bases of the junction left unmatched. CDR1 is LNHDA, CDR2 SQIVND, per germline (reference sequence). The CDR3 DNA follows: TGTGCCAGTAGTTCCTCCCCAGGGGGCGTCGGAAAACTGTTTTTT. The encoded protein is CASSSSPGGVGKLFF.

The CDR3 sequence is CASSRTGGNEQYF. In DNA form, the CDR3 reads TGTGCCAGCTCACGGACAGGGGGGAACGAGCAGTACTTC. The chain carries TRBV25-1 and TRBJ2-7; TRBD1 matches at 10 bases. V was pared by 8 bases and J by 5 bases, with 6 bases of the junction left unmatched. The CDR3 totals 13 residues. Looked up from germline, CDR1 is MGHDK and CDR2 is SYGVNS.

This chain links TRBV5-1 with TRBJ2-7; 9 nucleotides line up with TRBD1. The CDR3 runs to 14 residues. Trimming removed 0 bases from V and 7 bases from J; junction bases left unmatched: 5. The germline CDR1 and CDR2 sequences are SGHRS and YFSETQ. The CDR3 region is CASSLGTGAGEQYF. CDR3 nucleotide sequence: TGCGCCAGCAGCTTGGGGACAGGGGCCGGGGAGCAGTACTTC.

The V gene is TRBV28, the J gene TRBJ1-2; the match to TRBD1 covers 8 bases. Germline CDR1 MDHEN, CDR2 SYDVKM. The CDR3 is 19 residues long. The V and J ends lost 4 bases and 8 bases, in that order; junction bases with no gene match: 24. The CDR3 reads CASSSSRPVRQGSLRGYTF. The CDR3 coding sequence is TGTGCCAGCAGTTCCTCTCGCCCCGTTAGACAGGGGAGTCTGCGCGGCTACACCTTC.

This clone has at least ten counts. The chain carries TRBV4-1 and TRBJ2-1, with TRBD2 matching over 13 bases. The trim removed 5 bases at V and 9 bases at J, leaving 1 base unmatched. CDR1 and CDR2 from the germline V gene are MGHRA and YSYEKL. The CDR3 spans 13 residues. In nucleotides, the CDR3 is TGCGCCAGCAGCACTAGCGGGAGGGCTGAGCAGTTCTTC. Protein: CASSTSGRAEQFF.